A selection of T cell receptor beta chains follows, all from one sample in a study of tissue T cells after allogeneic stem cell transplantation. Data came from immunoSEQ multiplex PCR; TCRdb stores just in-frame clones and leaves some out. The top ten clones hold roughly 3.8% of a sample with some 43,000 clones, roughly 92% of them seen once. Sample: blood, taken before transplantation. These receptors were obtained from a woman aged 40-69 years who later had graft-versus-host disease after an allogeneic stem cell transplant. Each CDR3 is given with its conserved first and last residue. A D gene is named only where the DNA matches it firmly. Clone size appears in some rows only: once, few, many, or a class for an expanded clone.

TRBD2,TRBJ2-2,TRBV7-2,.,TGTGCCAGCAGCGTCGGGCGGCGGGAGTACACCGGGGAGCTGTTTTTT,CASSVGRREYTGELFF
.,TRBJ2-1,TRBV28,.,TGTGCCACCCAGGGGCAACTAGGCCGGAGCTCCTACAATGAGCAGTTCTTC,CATQGQLGRSSYNEQFF
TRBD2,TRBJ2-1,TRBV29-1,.,TGCAGCGTTGAAACGTCGGCTAGCGGGGACAATGAGCAGTTCTTC,CSVETSASGDNEQFF
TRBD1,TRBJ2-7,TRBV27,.,TGTGCCAGCAGTCAAACGGGACAGGGTTATTACGAGCAGTACTTC,CASSQTGQGYYEQYF
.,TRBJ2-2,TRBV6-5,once,TGTGCCGGGGGGTCGGGAGCGAACACCGGGGAGCTGTTTTTT,CAGGSGANTGELFF
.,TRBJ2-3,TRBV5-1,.,TGCGCCAGCAGCAATTTAGCAGGGTCGGATACGCAGTATTTT,CASSNLAGSDTQYF
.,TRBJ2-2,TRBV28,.,TGTGCCAGCAGTTTACTTCACACCGGGGAGCTGTTTTTT,CASSLLHTGELFF
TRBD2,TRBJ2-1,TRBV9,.,TGTGCCAGCAGCGTAAGGTTCGGGAGGGACCTCGGGGAGCAGTTCTTC,CASSVRFGRDLGEQFF
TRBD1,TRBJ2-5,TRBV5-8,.,TGTGCCAGCAGCCGGGGACAGGCCCAAGAGACCCAGTACTTC,CASSRGQAQETQYF
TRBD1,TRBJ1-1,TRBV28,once,TGTGCCAGCAGCAAAGTTGGGACAGGGGGCCTTGACACTGAAGCTTTCTTT,CASSKVGTGGLDTEAFF
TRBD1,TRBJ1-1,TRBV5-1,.,TGCGCCAGCAGCGCCGTCCCGGGACAGGGTTGGAACACTGAAGCTTTCTTT,CASSAVPGQGWNTEAFF
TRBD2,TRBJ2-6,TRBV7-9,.,TGTGCCAGCTGGGGAGGGGCAGGGTCTCTCGGGGCCAACGTCCTGACTTTC,CASWGGAGSLGANVLTF
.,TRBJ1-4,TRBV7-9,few,TGTGCCAGCAGCAAACAGGGTGGTAATGAAAAACTGTTTTTT,CASSKQGGNEKLFF
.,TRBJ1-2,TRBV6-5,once,TGTGCCAGCAACCCAGACCGGGGCTATGGGGGGGGCTACACCTTC,CASNPDRGYGGGYTF
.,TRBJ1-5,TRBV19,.,TGTGCCAGTGAGGGAGCGAGGTTTCAGCCCCAGCATTTT,CASEGARFQPQHF
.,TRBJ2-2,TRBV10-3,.,TGTGCCATCAGTGGGCCCGGTCGAGGCGGGGAGCTGTTTTTT,CAISGPGRGGELFF
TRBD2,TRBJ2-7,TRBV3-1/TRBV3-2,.,TGTGCCAGCAGCCCCGGAGTTTTAGCGGGACCTTACGAGCAGTACTTC,CASSPGVLAGPYEQYF
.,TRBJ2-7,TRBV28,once,TGTGCCAGCAGCAATACAGGGATCCTTCCGAACGAGCAGTACTTC,CASSNTGILPNEQYF
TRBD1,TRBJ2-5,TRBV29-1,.,TGCAGCACAAGAACCGGGACAGGGGGAGAGACCCAGTACTTC,CSTRTGTGGETQYF
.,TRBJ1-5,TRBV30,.,TGTGCCTGGGCGCGGGAGGTAGGTCAGCCCCAGCATTTT,CAWAREVGQPQHF
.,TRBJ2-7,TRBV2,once,TGTGCCAGCAGTCCCAATAGGGGGGAGCAAGCGTACGAGCAGTACTTC,CASSPNRGEQAYEQYF
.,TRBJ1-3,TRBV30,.,TGTGCCTGGAGTCAAGGCGGGAACACCATATATTTT,CAWSQGGNTIYF
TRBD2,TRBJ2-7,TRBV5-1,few,TGCGCCAGCAGCCCGGCTAGCGGGAGCTCCTACGAGCAGTACTTC,CASSPASGSSYEQYF
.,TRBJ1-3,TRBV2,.,TGTGCCAGCAGTGAACTGGGCCTCTCTGGAAACACCATATATTTT,CASSELGLSGNTIYF
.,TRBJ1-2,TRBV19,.,TGTGCCAGCAACCCAGCCCAGGGCAACTATGGCTACACCTTC,CASNPAQGNYGYTF
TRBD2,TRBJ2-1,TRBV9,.,TGTGCCAGCAGCGTAGATCTGTTGGGGACGGGAGGGCCTTGGCAGTTCTTC,CASSVDLLGTGGPWQFF
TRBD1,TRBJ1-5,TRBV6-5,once,TGTGCCAGCAGGACAGGGATTAACCAGCCCCAGCATTTT,CASRTGINQPQHF
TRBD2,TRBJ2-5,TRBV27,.,TGTGCCAGCAGGCGGGGGGGGGAGACCCAGTACTTC,CASRRGGETQYF
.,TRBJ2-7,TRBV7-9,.,TGTGCCAGCAGCTTGTTACGGGGTTACGAGCAGTACTTC,CASSLLRGYEQYF
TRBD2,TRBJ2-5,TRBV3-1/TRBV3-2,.,TGTGCCAGCAGCCAATCCTTAGGGCTAGCGGGAGGGGAGACCCAGTACTTC,CASSQSLGLAGGETQYF
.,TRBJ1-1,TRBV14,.,TGTGCCAGCAGCCAAGGTCCAGGTTGGGCTTTCTTT,CASSQGPGWAFF
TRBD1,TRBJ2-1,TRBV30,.,TGTGCCTGGTCAAAGGGGGCCAATGAGCAGTTCTTC,CAWSKGANEQFF
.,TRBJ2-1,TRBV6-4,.,TGTGCCAGTCGACCCAGGGATTCGGGGGAGCAGTTCTTC,CASRPRDSGEQFF
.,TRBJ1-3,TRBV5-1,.,TGCGCCAGCAGCTTACGGGATTCTCCTGGAAACACCATATATTTT,CASSLRDSPGNTIYF
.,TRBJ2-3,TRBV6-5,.,TGTGCCAGCAGCATCGGGGCTAGCACAGATACGCAGTATTTT,CASSIGASTDTQYF
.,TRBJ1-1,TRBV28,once,TGTGCCAGCAGTGAAGGGGTCATGAACACTGAAGCTTTCTTT,CASSEGVMNTEAFF
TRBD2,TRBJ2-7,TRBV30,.,TGTGCCTGGAGGACTAGCGGGAGAGCCGAGCAGTACTTC,CAWRTSGRAEQYF
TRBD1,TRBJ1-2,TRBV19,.,TGTGCCAGTAGCCCGGACAGGATTATTGGCTACACCTTC,CASSPDRIIGYTF
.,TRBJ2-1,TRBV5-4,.,TGTGCCAGCAGCCGGCTGGCCGGGGGCCACAAACAAGGTGAGCAGTTCTTC,CASSRLAGGHKQGEQFF